This T cell receptor beta chain was obtained from a study of cytomegalovirus exposure and HLA in healthy donors. Healthy bone marrow donors supplied every sample. Germline V gene data show CDR1 as SNHLY and CDR2 as FYNNEI. V lost 6 bases to trimming and J lost 11 bases; unmatched junction nucleotides: 9. The length of the CDR3 is 14 residues. Primers: 60 Vbeta forward and 13 Jbeta reverse. The repertoire was sequenced with immunoSEQ multiplex PCR; TCRdb's copy has only in-frame clones and lacks some. The sample has approximately 110,000 clones; less than 85% are singletons. The chain is built from TRBV2 and TRBJ1-6, with TRBD1 matching over 8 bases. Sequencing was performed on PBMCs. The receptor's source is a man between 40 and 49 years old in good health and CMV-seropositive. The CDR3 is CASSQGQGMPPLHF. CDR3 nucleotide sequence: TGTGCCAGCAGCCAAGGACAGGGTATGCCACCCCTCCACTTT.